The clone carrying this TCR beta chain was observed a few times. The source of the sample is a study of T-cell reconstitution after alpha-beta-depleted transplantation in children. Researchers prepared the TCRbeta library using unique molecular identifiers, the study reports. One entry per CDR3 protein results from TCRdb running MiXCR on the PCR reads. The data hold around 200,000 distinct CDR3 sequences, with around 7% observed a single time. The receptor was derived from a human donor who donated a stem cell graft to a child with Wiskott-Aldrich syndrome. This material consisted of PBMCs from the stem cell graft donor, taken from the stem cell graft.

The CDR3 DNA sequence: TGTGCCACCAGTGGGGCTAGCGGGAGCGGTACGCAGTATTTT. Its protein product is CATSGASGSGTQYF. This sequence joins TRBV24-1 and TRBJ2-3; 10 nucleotides agree with TRBD2. The V and J ends lost 5 bases and 8 bases, in that order; junction bases with no gene match: 6. The V gene's germline CDR1 is KGHDR and CDR2 SFDVKD. There are 14 residues in the CDR3.